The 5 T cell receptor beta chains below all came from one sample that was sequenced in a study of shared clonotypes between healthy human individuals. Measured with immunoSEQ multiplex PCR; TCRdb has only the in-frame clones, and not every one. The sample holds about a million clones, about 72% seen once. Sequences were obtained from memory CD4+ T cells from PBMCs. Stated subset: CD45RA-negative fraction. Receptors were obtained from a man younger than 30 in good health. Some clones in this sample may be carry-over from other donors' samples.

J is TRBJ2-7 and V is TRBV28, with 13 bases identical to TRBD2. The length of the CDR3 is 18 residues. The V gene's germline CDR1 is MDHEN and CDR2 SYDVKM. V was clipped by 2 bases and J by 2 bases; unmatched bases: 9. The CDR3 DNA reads TGTGCCAGCAGTTTACCACTAGCGGGAGGGCCTACAGCCTACGAGCAGTACTTC. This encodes CASSLPLAGGPTAYEQYF.

The CDR3, as DNA: TGTGCCAGCAGCTTAGATGGGTCGGAGGGGGCAGGCACTGAAGCTTTCTTT. Translated: CASSLDGSEGAGTEAFF. The chain joins TRBV7-2 to TRBJ1-1; TRBD1 agrees at 7 bases. Losses at the gene ends were 1 base for V and 4 bases for J; bases not matched to a gene: 12. Germline V gene lookup returns CDR1 SGHTA and CDR2 FQGNSA. This CDR3 has 17 residues.

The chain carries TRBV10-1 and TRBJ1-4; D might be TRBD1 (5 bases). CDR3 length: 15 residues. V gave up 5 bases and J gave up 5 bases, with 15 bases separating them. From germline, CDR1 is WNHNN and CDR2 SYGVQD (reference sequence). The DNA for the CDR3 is TGCGCCAGCAGTTCTCACCGGGACGGCAATGAAAAACTGTTTTTT. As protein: CASSSHRDGNEKLFF.

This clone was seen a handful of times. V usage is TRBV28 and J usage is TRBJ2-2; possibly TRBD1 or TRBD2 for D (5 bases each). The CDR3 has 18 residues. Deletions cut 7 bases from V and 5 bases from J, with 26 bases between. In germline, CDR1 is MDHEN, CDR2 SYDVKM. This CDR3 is CASTPNVGENFRTGELFF. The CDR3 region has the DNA TGTGCCAGCACCCCTAACGTGGGGGAGAACTTCCGTACCGGGGAGCTGTTTTTT.

CDR3 residues: CASSLDALGGGRETQYF. The CDR3 DNA is TGTGCCAGCAGTTTGGATGCTTTGGGGGGAGGGCGGGAGACCCAGTACTTC. The chain couples TRBV27 to TRBJ2-5; the match to TRBD2 covers 7 bases. The length of the CDR3 is 17 residues. Germline V gene lookup returns CDR1 MNHEY and CDR2 SMNVEV (reference sequence). V was pared by 3 bases and J by 5 bases, with 15 bases of the junction left unmatched.